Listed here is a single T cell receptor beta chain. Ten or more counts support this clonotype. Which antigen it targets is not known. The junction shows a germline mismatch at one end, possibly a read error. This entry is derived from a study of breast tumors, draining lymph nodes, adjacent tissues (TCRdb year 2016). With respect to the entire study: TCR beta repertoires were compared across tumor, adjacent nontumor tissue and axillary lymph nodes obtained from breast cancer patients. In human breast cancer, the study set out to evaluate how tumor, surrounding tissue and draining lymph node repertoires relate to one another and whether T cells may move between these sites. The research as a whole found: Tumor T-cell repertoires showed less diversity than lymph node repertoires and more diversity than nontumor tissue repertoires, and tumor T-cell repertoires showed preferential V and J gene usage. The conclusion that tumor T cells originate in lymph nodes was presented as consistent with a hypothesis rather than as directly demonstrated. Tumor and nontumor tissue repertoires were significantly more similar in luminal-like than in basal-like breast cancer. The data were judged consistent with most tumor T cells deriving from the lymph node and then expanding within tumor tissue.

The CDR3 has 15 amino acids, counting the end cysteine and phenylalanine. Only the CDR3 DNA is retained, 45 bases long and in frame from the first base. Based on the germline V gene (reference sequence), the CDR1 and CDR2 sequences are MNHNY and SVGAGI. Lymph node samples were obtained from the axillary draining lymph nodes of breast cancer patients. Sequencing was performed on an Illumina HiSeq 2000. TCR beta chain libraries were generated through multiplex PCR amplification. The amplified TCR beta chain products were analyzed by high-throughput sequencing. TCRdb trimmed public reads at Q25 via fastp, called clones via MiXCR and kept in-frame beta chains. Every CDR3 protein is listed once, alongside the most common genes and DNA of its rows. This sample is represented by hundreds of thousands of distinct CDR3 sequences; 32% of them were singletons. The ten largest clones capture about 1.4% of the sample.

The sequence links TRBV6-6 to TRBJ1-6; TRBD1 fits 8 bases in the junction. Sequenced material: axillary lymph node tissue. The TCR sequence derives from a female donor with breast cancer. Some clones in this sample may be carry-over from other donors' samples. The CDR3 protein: CASSHSSDRGSPLHF. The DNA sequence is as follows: TGTGCCAGCAGTCACTCAAGCGACAGGGGTTCACCCCTCCACTTT.